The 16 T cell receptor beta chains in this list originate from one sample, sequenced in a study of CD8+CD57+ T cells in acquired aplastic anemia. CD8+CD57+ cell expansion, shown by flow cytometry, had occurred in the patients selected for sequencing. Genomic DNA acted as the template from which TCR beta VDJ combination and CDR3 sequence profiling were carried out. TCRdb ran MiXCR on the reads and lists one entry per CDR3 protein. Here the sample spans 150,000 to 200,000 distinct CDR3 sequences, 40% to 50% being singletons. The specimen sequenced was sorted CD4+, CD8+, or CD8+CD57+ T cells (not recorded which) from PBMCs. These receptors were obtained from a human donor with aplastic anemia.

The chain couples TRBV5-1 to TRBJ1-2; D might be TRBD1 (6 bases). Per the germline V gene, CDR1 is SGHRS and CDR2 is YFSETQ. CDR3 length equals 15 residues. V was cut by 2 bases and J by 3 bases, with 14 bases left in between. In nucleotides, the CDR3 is TGCGCCAGCAGCTTACAGGCCTCAGGGGACTATGGCTACACCTTC. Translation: CASSLQASGDYGYTF.

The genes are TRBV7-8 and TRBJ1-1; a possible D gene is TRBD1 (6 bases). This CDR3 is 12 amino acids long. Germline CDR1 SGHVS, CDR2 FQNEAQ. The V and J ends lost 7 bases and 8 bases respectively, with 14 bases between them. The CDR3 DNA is TGTGCCAGCAACACTCCGGGACAAGAAGCTTTCTTT. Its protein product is CASNTPGQEAFF.

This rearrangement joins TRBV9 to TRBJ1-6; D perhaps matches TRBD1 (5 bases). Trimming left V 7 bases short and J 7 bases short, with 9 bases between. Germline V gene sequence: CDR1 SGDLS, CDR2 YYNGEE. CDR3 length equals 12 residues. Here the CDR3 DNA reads TGTGCCAGCGGAGACAGCAATTCACCCCTCCACTTT. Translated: CASGDSNSPLHF.

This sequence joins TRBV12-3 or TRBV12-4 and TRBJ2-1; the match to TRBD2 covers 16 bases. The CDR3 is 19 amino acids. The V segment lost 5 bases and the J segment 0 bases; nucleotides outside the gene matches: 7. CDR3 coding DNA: TGTGCCAGCAGTCCGGGACTAGCGGGAGGGAAGGGCTCCTACAATGAGCAGTTCTTC. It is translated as CASSPGLAGGKGSYNEQFF.

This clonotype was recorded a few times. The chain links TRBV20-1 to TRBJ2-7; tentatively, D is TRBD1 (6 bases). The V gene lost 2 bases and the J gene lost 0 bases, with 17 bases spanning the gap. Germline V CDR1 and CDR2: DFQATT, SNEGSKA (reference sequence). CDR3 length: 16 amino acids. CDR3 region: CSARSLGGRSSYEQYF. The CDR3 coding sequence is TGCAGTGCTAGATCCTTAGGGGGAAGGAGCTCCTACGAGCAGTACTTC.

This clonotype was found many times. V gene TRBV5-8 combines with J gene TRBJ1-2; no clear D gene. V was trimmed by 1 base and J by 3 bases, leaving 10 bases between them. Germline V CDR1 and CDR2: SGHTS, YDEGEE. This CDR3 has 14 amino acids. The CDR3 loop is CASSLKKQDYGYTF. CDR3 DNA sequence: TGTGCCAGCAGCTTGAAGAAGCAGGACTATGGCTACACCTTC.

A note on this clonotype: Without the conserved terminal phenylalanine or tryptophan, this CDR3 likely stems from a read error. The CDR3 DNA sequence: TGTGCCAGTGGTATACAGGGTAATAATCAGCCCCAGCATCTT. It encodes CASGIQGNNQPQHL. The genes are TRBV19 and TRBJ1-5, with D maybe TRBD1 (6 bases). This CDR3 is built from 14 residues. CDR1 and CDR2 (germline): LNHDA, SQIVND (reference sequence).

Here the CDR3 DNA reads TGTGCCAGCAGCTCTCCGGGACAACCCTACGAGCAGTACTTC. Protein product: CASSSPGQPYEQYF. The V call is TRBV7-9, the J call TRBJ2-7; a weak D match, TRBD1 (6 bases). The V and J ends lost 4 bases and 2 bases respectively, with 12 bases between them. The length of the CDR3 is 14 residues. In germline, CDR1 is SEHNR, CDR2 FQNEAQ (reference sequence).

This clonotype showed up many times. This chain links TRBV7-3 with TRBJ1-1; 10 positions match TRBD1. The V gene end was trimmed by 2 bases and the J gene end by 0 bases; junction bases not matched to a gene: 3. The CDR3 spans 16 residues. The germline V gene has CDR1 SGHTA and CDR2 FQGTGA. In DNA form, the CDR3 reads TGTGCCAGCAGCTTAGGACAGGGGGAGGTGAACACTGAAGCTTTCTTT. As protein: CASSLGQGEVNTEAFF.

CDR3 sequence (DNA): TGCAGCGTCGATCGACAGGGCCCGAACACTGAAGCTTTCTTT. Translated, it gives CSVDRQGPNTEAFF. The chain has TRBV29-1 and TRBJ1-1; 7 positions match TRBD1. J was trimmed by 1 base and V by 6 bases; bases with no gene match: 8. The CDR3 has 14 residues. Looked up from germline, CDR1 is SQVTM and CDR2 is ANQGSEA.

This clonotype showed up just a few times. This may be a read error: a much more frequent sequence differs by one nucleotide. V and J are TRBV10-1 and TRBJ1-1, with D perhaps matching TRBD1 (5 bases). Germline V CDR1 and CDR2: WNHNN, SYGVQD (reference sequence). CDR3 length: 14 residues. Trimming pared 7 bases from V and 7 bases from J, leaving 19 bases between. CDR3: CASIPGTKMGEAFF. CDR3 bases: TGCGCCAGCATCCCAGGGACTAAGATGGGTGAAGCTTTCTTT.

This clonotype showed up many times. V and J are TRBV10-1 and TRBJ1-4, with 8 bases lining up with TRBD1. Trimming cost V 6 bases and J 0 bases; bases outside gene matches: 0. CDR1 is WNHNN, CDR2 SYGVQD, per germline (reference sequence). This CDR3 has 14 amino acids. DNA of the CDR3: TGCGCCAGCAGACAGGGGGCAACTAATGAAAAACTGTTTTTT. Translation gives CASRQGATNEKLFF.

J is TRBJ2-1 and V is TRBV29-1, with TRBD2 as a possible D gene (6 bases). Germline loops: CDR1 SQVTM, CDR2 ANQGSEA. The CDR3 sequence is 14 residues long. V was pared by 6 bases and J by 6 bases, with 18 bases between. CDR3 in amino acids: CSVILTSAGNEQFF. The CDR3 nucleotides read TGCAGCGTCATATTGACTAGTGCGGGCAATGAGCAGTTCTTC.

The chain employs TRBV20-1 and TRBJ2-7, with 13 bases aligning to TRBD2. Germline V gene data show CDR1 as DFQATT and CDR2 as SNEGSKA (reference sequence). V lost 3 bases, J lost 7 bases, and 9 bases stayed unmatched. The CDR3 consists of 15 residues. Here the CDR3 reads CSASPTSGRAGEQYF. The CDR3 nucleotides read TGCAGTGCTAGCCCTACTAGCGGGAGGGCGGGGGAGCAGTACTTC.

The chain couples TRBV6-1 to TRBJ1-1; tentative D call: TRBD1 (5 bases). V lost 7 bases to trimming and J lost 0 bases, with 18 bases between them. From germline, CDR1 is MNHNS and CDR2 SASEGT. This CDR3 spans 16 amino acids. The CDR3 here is CASIKWGKSMNTEAFF. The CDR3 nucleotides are TGTGCCAGCATCAAATGGGGGAAGAGCATGAACACTGAAGCTTTCTTT.

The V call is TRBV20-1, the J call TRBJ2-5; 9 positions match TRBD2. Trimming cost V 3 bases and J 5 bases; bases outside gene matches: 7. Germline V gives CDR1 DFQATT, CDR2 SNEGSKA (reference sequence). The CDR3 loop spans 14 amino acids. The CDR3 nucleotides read TGCAGTGCTAGGGCGGGACTAGCCGCGGAGACCCAGTACTTC. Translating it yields CSARAGLAAETQYF.